This T cell receptor (beta chain) was sequenced in a study of identical twins. TCRdb recomputed calls from the 5' RACE reads with MiXCR, one row per CDR3 protein. The sample lists some 270,000 distinct CDR3 sequences; around 8.3% were seen once. Trimming cost V 1 base and J 7 bases; bases outside gene matches: 3. The CDR3 spans 14 residues. Germline values: CDR1 MGHRA, CDR2 YSYEKL. The same data also went into a second study, on yellow fever vaccine responses in identical twins.

The chain is built from TRBV4-1 and TRBJ1-4; 7 bases are a match to TRBD1. This clonotype was obtained from a young woman in good health. Sequenced sample: CD8+ T cells sorted from blood. CDR3 nucleotide sequence: TGCGCCAGCAGCCAAGGGACAGGTATTGAAAAACTGTTTTTT. Translating it yields CASSQGTGIEKLFF.